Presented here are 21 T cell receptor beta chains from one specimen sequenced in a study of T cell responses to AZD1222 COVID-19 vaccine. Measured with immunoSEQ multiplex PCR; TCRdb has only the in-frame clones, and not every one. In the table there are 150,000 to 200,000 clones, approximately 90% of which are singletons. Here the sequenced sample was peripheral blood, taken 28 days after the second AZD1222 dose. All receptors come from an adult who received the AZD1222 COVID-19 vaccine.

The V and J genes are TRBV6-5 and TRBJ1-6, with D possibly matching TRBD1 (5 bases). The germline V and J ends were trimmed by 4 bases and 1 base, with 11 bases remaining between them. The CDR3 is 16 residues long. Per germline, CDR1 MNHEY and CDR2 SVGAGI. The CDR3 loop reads CASSFAGWSYNSPLHF. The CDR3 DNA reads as TGTGCCAGCAGTTTCGCAGGGTGGTCCTATAATTCACCCCTCCACTTT.

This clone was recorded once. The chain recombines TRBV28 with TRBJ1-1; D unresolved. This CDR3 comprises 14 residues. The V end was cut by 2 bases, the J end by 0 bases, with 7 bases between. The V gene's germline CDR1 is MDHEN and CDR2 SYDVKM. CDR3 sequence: CASSLIGLNTEAFF. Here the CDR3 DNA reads TGTGCCAGCAGTTTAATAGGGTTGAACACTGAAGCTTTCTTT.

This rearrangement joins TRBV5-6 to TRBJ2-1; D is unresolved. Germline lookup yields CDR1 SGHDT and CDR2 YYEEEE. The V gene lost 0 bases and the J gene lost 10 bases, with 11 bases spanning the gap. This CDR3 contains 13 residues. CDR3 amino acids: CASSLEGRVEQFF. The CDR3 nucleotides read TGTGCCAGCAGCTTGGAGGGCCGGGTAGAGCAGTTCTTC. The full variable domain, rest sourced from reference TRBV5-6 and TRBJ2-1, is DAGVTQSPTHLIKTRGQQVTLRCSPKSGHDTVSWYQQALGQGPQFIFQYYEEEERQRGNFPDRFSGHQFPNYSSELNVNALLLGDSALYLCASSLEGRVEQFFGPGTRLTVL.

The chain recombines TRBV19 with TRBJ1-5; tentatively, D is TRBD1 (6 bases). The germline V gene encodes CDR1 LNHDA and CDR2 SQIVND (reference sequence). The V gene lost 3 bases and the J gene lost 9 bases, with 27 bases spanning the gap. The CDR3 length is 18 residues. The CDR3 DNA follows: TGTGCCAGTAGTATGGATGTAAGGTCAGGGGCTCAAAAGGGGCCCCAGCATTTT. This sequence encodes CASSMDVRSGAQKGPQHF.

CDR3 sequence reads: CASSRQSYNYGYTF. The CDR3 nucleotides are TGTGCCAGCAGCCGACAGAGCTATAACTATGGCTACACCTTC. The chain carries TRBV14 and TRBJ1-2, with TRBD1 as a possible D gene (5 bases). Germline assignment: CDR1 SGHDN and CDR2 FVKESK. V lost 4 bases, J lost 1 base, and 10 bases lay in between. The CDR3 extends over 14 amino acids.

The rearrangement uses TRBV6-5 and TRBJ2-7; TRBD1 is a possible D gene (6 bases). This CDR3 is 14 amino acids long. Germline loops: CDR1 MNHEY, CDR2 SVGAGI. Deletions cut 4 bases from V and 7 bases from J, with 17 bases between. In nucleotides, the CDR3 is TGTGCCAGCAGTTCAACCCAGGGGCTGAAAGAGCAGTACTTC. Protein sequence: CASSSTQGLKEQYF.

The CDR3 reads CASFKGGNTEAFF. CDR3 nucleotides: TGTGCCAGCTTTAAGGGGGGAAACACTGAAGCTTTCTTT. This chain uses TRBV28 with TRBJ1-1, with a possible D match to TRBD1 (6 bases). The CDR3 spans 13 residues. Germline lookup yields CDR1 MDHEN and CDR2 SYDVKM. V lost 8 bases to trimming and J lost 2 bases, with 12 bases between them.

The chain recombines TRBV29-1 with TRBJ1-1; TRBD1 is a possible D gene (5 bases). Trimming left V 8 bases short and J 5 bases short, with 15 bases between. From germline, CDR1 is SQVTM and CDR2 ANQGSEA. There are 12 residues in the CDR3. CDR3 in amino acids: CSYLDPGTEAFF. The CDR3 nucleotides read TGCAGCTACCTTGACCCAGGGACTGAAGCTTTCTTT.

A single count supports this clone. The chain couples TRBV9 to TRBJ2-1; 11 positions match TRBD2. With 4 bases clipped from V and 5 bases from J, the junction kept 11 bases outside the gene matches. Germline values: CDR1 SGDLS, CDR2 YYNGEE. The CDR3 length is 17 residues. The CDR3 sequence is CASSLTVAGGPNNEQFF. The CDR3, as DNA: TGTGCCAGCAGCCTGACAGTAGCGGGAGGGCCCAACAATGAGCAGTTCTTC.

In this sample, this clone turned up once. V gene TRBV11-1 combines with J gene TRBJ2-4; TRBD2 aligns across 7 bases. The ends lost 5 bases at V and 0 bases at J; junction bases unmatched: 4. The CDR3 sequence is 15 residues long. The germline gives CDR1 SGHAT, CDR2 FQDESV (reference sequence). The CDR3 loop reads CASSPSGTAKNIQYF. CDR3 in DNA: TGTGCCAGCAGCCCCAGCGGGACAGCCAAAAACATTCAGTACTTC. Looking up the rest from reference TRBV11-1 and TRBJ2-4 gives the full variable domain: EAEVAQSPRYKITEKSQAVAFWCDPISGHATLYWYRQILGQGPELLVQFQDESVVDDSQLPKDRFSAERLKGVDSTLKIQPAELGDSAMYLCASSPSGTAKNIQYFGAGTRLSVL.

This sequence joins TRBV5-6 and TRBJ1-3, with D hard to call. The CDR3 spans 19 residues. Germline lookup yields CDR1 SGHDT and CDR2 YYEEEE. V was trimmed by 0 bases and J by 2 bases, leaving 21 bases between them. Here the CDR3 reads CASSLAGWGKVRAGNTIYF. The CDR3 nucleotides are TGTGCCAGCAGCTTGGCCGGTTGGGGAAAGGTTCGGGCTGGAAACACCATATATTTT.

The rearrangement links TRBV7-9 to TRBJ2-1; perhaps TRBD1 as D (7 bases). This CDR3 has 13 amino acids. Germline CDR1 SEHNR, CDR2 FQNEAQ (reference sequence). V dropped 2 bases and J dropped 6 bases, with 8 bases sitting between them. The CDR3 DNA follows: TGTGCCAGCAGCTTACAGGGGGGCAATGAGCAGTTCTTC. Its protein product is CASSLQGGNEQFF. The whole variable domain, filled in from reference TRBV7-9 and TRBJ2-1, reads DTGVSQNPRHKITKRGQNVTFRCDPISEHNRLYWYRQTLGQGPEFLTYFQNEAQLEKSRLLSDRFSAERPKGSFSTLEIQRTEQGDSAMYLCASSLQGGNEQFFGPGTRLTVL.

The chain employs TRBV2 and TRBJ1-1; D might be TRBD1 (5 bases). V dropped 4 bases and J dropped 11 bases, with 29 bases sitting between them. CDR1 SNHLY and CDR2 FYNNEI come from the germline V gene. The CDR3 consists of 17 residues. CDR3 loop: CASSVWGLSYQGEVAFF. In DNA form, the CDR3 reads TGTGCCAGCAGTGTGTGGGGCTTAAGTTATCAGGGAGAAGTGGCTTTCTTT.

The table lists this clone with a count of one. The CDR3: CAWSPPRGDNQPQHF. CDR3 nucleotide sequence: TGTGCCTGGAGCCCCCCAAGGGGCGACAATCAGCCCCAGCATTTT. V is TRBV30 and J is TRBJ1-5; TRBD1 might be the D (5 bases). The CDR3 is made up of 15 amino acids. The germline V gene has CDR1 GTSNPN and CDR2 SVGIG (reference sequence). The ends were cut back, 3 bases at V and 3 bases at J, with 15 bases in the middle.

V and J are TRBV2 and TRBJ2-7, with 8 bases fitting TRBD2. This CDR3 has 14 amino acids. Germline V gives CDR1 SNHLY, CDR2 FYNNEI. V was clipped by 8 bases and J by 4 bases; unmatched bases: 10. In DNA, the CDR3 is TGTGCCAGCCGAAGCGGGGGCCTCGTTTACGAGCAGTACTTC. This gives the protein CASRSGGLVYEQYF.

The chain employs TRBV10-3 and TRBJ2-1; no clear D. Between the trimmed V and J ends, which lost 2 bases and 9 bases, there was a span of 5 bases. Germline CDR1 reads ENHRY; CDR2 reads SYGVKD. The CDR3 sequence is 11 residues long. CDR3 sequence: CAISEGSEQFF. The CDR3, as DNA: TGTGCCATCAGTGAGGGGTCTGAGCAGTTCTTC.

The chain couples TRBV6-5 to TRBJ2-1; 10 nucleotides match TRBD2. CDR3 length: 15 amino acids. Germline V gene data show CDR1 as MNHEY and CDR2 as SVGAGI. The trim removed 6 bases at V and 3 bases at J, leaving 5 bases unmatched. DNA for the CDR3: TGTGCCAGCAGAACGGGACTAGCGTTCTACAATGAGCAGTTCTTC. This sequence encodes CASRTGLAFYNEQFF.

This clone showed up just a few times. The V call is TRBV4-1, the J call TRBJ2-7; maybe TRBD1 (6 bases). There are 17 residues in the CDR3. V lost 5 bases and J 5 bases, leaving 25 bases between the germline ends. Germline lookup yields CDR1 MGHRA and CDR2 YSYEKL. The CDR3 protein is CASSSNTGNRAGHEQYF. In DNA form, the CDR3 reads TGCGCCAGCAGCTCAAACACAGGGAATAGGGCGGGCCACGAGCAGTACTTC.

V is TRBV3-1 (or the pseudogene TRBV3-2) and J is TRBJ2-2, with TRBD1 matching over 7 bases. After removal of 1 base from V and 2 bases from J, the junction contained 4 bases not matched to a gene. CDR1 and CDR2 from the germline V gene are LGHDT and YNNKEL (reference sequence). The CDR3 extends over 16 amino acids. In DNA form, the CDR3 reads TGTGCCAGCAGCCAAGCCGGGACAGCTAACACCGGGGAGCTGTTTTTT. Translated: CASSQAGTANTGELFF.

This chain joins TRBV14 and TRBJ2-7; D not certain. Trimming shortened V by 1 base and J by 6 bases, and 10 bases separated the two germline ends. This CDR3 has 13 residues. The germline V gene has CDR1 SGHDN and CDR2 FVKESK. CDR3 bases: TGTGCCAGCAGCCAAGGAAGAAGGTTCGAGCAGTACTTC. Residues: CASSQGRRFEQYF.

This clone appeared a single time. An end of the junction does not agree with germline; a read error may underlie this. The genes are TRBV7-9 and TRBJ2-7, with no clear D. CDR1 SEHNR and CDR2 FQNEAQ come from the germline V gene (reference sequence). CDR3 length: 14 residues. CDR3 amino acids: CASSLGYNSYEQYF. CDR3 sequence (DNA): TGTGCCAGTAGCTTAGGATACAACTCCTACGAGCAGTACTTC.